This TCR beta chain is from a study of regulatory T cells in long-lasting Graves disease (dated by TCRdb to the early 2020s). For context, the study as a whole: Persistent Graves' disease was defined as antithyroid drug treatment for over 5 years with persistently positive TSH receptor autoantibodies. This study used TCR sequencing and RNA sequencing of peripheral blood to compare persistent Graves' disease patients against newly diagnosed Graves' disease patients. The study was registered as a clinical trial and conducted in China. A total of roughly 35 samples underwent TCR sequencing: around 13 from persistent and 20 from newly diagnosed Graves' disease patients. On average, persistent Graves' disease patients in the clinical cohort had been on antithyroid drugs for approximately ten years.

The germline V gene encodes CDR1 SGHRS and CDR2 YFSETQ. The CDR3 runs 15 amino acids, cysteine and phenylalanine included. Just CDR3 DNA is preserved here, 45 bases in frame from base 1. Germline trimming amounts to 9 bases on V and 6 bases on J, with 11 as the count of junction bases outside the gene matches. The intended sense of this specimen's time point label: persistent/refractory GD, antithyroid drugs over 5 years with positive TRAb. RNA was extracted from PBMCs in TRIzol for both TCR sequencing and RNA sequencing. The diagnosis of Graves' disease was made according to American Thyroid Association guidelines. Recruitment of patients was carried out at an endocrinology department in Xi'an, China. From each patient, around 9 milliliters of peripheral blood was collected into an EDTA anticoagulant tube. Ficoll Paque Plus density gradient separation was used to isolate PBMCs, and no further T cell sorting was done. An Agilent 2100 Bioanalyzer and agarose gel were used to assess RNA quality, and a NanoDrop 2000 was used to measure RNA concentration.

This clonotype was detected only once. Its antigen is currently not known. There are no base qualities to consult, and no much larger clone falls within one base. One read amounts to weak evidence. The full study reports these points: The authors noted that the small sample size was a limitation that may lower accuracy. The study examined only peripheral blood because the primary lesion, thyroid tissue, could not be accessed. Preferential use of TRBV28, TRBJ1-2 and TRBJ2-5 was observed in persistent disease, whereas TRBV20-1 and TRBJ2-1 were favored in newly diagnosed disease. Persistent patients shared more public clonotypes among themselves (around 3,000) than newly diagnosed patients did (approximately 900). Sequencing and analysis were limited to the TCR beta chain. Persistent Graves' disease patients showed lower TCR Shannon entropy and fewer highly expanded clones than newly diagnosed patients, suggesting clonal expansion.

The library was built by means of multiplex PCR. The sample was run on an Illumina HiSeq 4000. iRepertoire HTBI primers and Arm-PCR amplification of CDR3 regions were used to construct TCR beta libraries. PCR products were gel purified before sequencing. The study's processing was this. A total of some 65 TRBV and under 15 TRBJ segments were identified across samples and were used for gene usage analysis of CDR3 amino acid clonotypes. COPE and FqMerger were used to merge filtered high-quality paired reads into contigs. BLAST was used to align contigs to IMGT TRBV, TRBD and TRBJ reference genes, and CDR3 was defined according to IMGT. Clonotypes above 0.1% frequency were classified as highly expanded clones. Repertoire diversity was measured by Shannon entropy, and V-J evenness by the Gini coefficient. Clonotypes shared by more than one individual were considered public. TCRdb trimmed public reads at Q25 via fastp, called clones via MiXCR and kept in-frame beta chains. Entries that share a CDR3 protein sequence are merged under the most common genes and DNA. These V and J calls rely on TCRdb rather than the paper's analysis. A total of 420,000 or so distinct CDR3 sequences appear in this sample, about a quarter of them only once. The biggest ten clones account for roughly a quarter of the sample.

This clonotype was obtained from a female donor with Graves disease. The sample in question was peripheral blood mononuclear cells (PBMCs), obtained when the disease was refractory, from a patient treated with antithyroid drugs. The sequence joins TRBV5-1 to TRBJ2-1; 11 bases in between match TRBD2. The nucleotide sequence reads TGCGCCACCCAGGGGGTAGCGGGAGGGCCCAATGAGCAGTTCTTC. Protein translation: CATQGVAGGPNEQFF.